Sequencing of this T cell receptor beta chain was carried out in a study of blood T cell repertoires in COVID-19. Overall study: The analysed material was cDNA or gDNA that came from T cells, B-cell-depleted T cells, or PBMCs.

V shed 5 bases, J shed 9 bases, and the junction held 10 bases outside the gene matches. This CDR3 has 15 residues. The germline V gene encodes CDR1 SGHVS and CDR2 FQNEAQ. In the original workflow: Reference gene primer amplification in the assay estimated nucleated cell counts. TCRdb's table, derived via immunoSEQ multiplex PCR, lists solely in-frame clones and lacks some. The V and J calls and the clone size are those of that table, but D and trimming were determined from the DNA. The sample lists approximately 50,000 clones; roughly nine tenths were seen once. The chain uses TRBV7-8 and TRBJ2-1, with TRBD2 matching over 10 bases. This clonotype was sampled from a middle-aged man with acute or convalescent COVID-19. Material for sequencing was peripheral blood. The CDR3 reads CASSPAGLASGEQFF. The CDR3 DNA follows: TGTGCCAGCAGCCCTGCGGGACTAGCGTCGGGTGAGCAGTTCTTC.